This T cell receptor beta chain was identified in a study of graft-versus-host responses after intestinal transplantation. Study as a whole: Grafts were multivisceral, liver-intestinal, or isolated intestinal.

With regard to this clone: What it binds is not known.

TCRdb's copy holds only in-frame clones and misses some; the assay was immunoSEQ multiplex PCR. The sample records around 130,000 clones, just over 90% being singletons. The CDR3 has 17 residues. V shed 2 bases and J 7 bases; nucleotides not matched to a gene: 10. The germline CDR1 and CDR2 sequences are GTSNPN and SVGIG (reference sequence). General study findings and limits: Recipient marrow held GvH clones, some first seen in ileum or blood. Graft-donor T cell macrochimerism in patients accompanied high graft-versus-host to host-versus-graft clonal ratios in allografts.

The chain is built from TRBV30 and TRBJ2-2; the match to TRBD2 covers 13 bases. The sample consisted of unstimulated CD4+ T cells sorted from spleen or lymph node cells, taken before intestinal transplant. The origin of this receptor is a human donor who received an intestinal transplant. CDR3 region: CAWSPQLAGGQDGELFF. For the CDR3, the DNA is TGTGCCTGGAGTCCCCAACTAGCGGGGGGGCAGGACGGGGAGCTGTTTTTT.